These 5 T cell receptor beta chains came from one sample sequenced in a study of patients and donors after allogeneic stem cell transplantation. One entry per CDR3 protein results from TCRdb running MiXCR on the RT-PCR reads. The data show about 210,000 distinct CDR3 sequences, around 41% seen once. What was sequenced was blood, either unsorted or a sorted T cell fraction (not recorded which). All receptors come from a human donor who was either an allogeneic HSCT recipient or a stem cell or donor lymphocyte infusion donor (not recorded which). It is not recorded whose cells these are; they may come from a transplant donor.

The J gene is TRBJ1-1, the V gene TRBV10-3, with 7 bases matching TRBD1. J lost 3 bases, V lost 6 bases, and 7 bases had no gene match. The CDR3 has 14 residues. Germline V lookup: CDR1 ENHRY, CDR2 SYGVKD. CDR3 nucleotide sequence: TGTGCCATCAGGAACACAGGGGACGACACTGAAGCTTTCTTT. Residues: CAIRNTGDDTEAFF.

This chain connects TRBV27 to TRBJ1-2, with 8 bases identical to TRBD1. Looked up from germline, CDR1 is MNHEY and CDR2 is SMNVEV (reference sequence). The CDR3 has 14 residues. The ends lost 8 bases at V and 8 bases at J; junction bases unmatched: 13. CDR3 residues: CASSAGGLLGGYTF. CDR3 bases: TGTGCCAGCTCGGCAGGGGGCCTCTTGGGAGGCTACACCTTC.

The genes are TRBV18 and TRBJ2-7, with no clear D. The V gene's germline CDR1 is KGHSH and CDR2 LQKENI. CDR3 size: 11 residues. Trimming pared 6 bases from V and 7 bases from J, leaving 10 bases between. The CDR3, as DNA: TGTGCCAGCTCTACAGTAGGGGAGCAGTACTTC. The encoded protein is CASSTVGEQYF. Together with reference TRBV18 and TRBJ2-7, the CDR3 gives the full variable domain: NAGVMQNPRHLVRRRGQEARLRCSPMKGHSHVYWYRQLPEEGLKFMVYLQKENIIDESGMPKERFSAEFPKEGPSILRIQQVVRGDSAAYFCASSTVGEQYFGPGTRLTVT.

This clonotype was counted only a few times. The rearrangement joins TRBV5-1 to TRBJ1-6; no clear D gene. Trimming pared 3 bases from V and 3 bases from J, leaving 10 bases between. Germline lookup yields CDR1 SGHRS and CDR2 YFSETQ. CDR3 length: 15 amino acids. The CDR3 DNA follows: TGCGCCAGCAGCTCAGGACCGTTCTATAATTCACCCCTCCACTTT. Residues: CASSSGPFYNSPLHF.

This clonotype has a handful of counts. CDR3 coding DNA: TGCAGTGCTCAAGGGGGTTCCTATAATTCACCCCTCCACTTT. Protein: CSAQGGSYNSPLHF. The genes are TRBV20-1 and TRBJ1-6, with D possibly being TRBD1 (6 bases). The germline CDR1 and CDR2 sequences are DFQATT and SNEGSKA (reference sequence). V lost 5 bases and J lost 1, with 9 bases in between. The CDR3 spans 14 residues.